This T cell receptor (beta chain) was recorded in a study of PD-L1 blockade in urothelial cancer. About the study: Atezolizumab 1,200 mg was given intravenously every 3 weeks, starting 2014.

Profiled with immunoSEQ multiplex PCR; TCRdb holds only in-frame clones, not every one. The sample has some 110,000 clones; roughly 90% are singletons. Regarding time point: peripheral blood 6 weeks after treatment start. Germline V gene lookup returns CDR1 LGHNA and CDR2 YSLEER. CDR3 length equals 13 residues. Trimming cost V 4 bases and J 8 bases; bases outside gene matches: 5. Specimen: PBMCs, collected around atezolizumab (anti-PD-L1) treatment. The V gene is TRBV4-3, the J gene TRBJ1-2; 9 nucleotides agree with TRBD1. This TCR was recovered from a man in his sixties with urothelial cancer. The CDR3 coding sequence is TGCGCCAGCAGCCCGGGACAGGGAAGCGGCTACACCTTC. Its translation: CASSPGQGSGYTF.